This TCR beta chain was obtained from a study of siplizumab effects on memory and regulatory T cells. Germline V gene sequence: CDR1 SGHRS, CDR2 YFSETQ. The CDR3 totals 14 residues. V lost 2 bases and J lost 3, with 11 bases in between. Around 100,000 TCR templates underwent assay in every sample. Clones were sequenced by immunoSEQ multiplex PCR, and TCRdb holds only the in-frame ones, with some missing. The sample carries some 100,000 clones, around 90% recorded once. On this clone itself: Antigen: not known.

Study conclusions and caveats: No naive or memory phenotype could be assigned to roughly 80-95% of proliferating clones.

The V call is TRBV5-1, the J call TRBJ1-1; D unresolved. The clonotype was recovered from a human donor in good health. Some clones in this sample may be carry-over from other donors' samples. The sequencing sample was made of CD4+ T cells sorted from blood. CDR3 in DNA: TGCGCCAGCAGCTTCGGAGAGCGAGACACTGAAGCTTTCTTT. The encoded protein is CASSFGERDTEAFF.